The 11 T cell receptor beta chains given below trace back to one sample, sequenced in a study of CD8 T cells in ankylosing spondylitis. These TCRs are of unknown antigen specificity. TCRdb reanalysed the 5' RACE reads using MiXCR and keeps one entry per CDR3 protein. The sample lists about 450,000 distinct CDR3 sequences, more than 25% occurring once. Study-wide findings and caveats: Seemingly distinctive of ankylosing spondylitis blood was a TCR beta motif formed by eight highly homologous variants.

Sequenced: blood, either unsorted or a sorted T cell fraction (not recorded which). The receptors derive from a male donor with ankylosing spondylitis.

This clonotype was picked up a small number of times. The chain recombines TRBV11-2 with TRBJ1-2, with 10 bases lining up with TRBD1. Germline trimming cut 3 bases from V and 8 bases from J; bases unmatched to any gene: 9. The CDR3 covers 15 residues. The germline gives CDR1 SGHAT, CDR2 FQNNGV. The CDR3 nucleotides read TGTGCCAGCAGCTTCAATAGACAGGGGGCGCCCGGCTACACCTTC. Its protein is CASSFNRQGAPGYTF.

The V call is TRBV5-6, the J call TRBJ2-7; perhaps TRBD2 as D (6 bases). The CDR3 length is 15 residues. Germline assignment: CDR1 SGHDT and CDR2 YYEEEE. The ends were cut back, 0 bases at V and 1 base at J, with 11 bases in the middle. The CDR3 DNA reads as TGTGCCAGCAGCTTGGTCGGGGGTGGATCCTACGAGCAGTACGTC. The encoded protein is CASSLVGGGSYEQYV.

The chain carries TRBV5-1 and TRBJ1-4, with 9 bases fitting TRBD1. This CDR3 is built from 15 residues. V lost 4 bases and J lost 8; bases outside the gene matches: 9. The germline V gene encodes CDR1 SGHRS and CDR2 YFSETQ. CDR3 in amino acids: CASSRGTGTDEKLFF. In DNA form, the CDR3 reads TGCGCCAGCAGCCGCGGGACAGGGACTGACGAAAAACTGTTTTTT.

This clonotype showed up many times. The rearrangement joins TRBV12-3 or TRBV12-4 to TRBJ2-7; D unclear. The CDR3 contains 12 residues. V was pared by 2 bases and J by 7 bases, with 9 bases between. CDR3: CASSLRKGEQYV. For the CDR3, the DNA is TGTGCCAGCAGTTTAAGGAAAGGGGAGCAGTACGTC.

The chain combines TRBV9 with TRBJ2-1; 9 bases are a match to TRBD2. CDR3 length equals 15 residues. The V gene's germline CDR1 is SGDLS and CDR2 YYNGEE. Trimming removed 3 bases from V and 7 bases from J; junction bases left unmatched: 8. The CDR3 bases are TGTGCCAGCAGCGCCCGGACTAGCGTCTTGAATGAGCAGTTCTTC. It encodes CASSARTSVLNEQFF.

J is TRBJ2-1 and V is TRBV11-1; no reliable D call. Germline V gives CDR1 SGHAT, CDR2 FQDESV (reference sequence). The CDR3 is 15 amino acids. The V end was cut by 0 bases, the J end by 0 bases, with 6 bases between. The CDR3 DNA is TGTGCCAGCAGCTTAGCGACCCACTCCTACAATGAGCAGTTCTTC. Translated, it gives CASSLATHSYNEQFF.

V is TRBV11-2 and J is TRBJ2-1; D uncertain. The CDR3 runs to 16 residues. The germline gives CDR1 SGHAT, CDR2 FQNNGV. V was shortened by 3 bases and J by 0 bases, with 12 bases between the two germline ends. The CDR3 coding sequence is TGTGCCAGCAGCTTCGAGCCCTTCGCCTCCTACAATGAGCAGTTCTTC. Amino acid sequence: CASSFEPFASYNEQFF.

The rearrangement joins TRBV4-1 to TRBJ1-5; unclear D gene. Germline assignment: CDR1 MGHRA and CDR2 YSYEKL. The CDR3 has 13 residues. The ends were cut back, 2 bases at V and 1 base at J, with 3 bases in the middle. CDR3 residues: CASSQSSNQPQHF. CDR3 nucleotide sequence: TGCGCCAGCAGCCAATCAAGCAATCAGCCCCAGCATTTT.

The chain has TRBV5-6 and TRBJ2-7; TRBD1 agrees at 10 bases. This CDR3 comprises 18 residues. The germline V gene encodes CDR1 SGHDT and CDR2 YYEEEE. With 0 bases clipped from V and 0 bases from J, the junction kept 9 bases outside the gene matches. This CDR3 reads CASSLVPLTGGVSYEQYF. The CDR3 DNA reads as TGTGCCAGCAGCTTGGTCCCCCTGACAGGGGGCGTCTCCTACGAGCAGTACTTC.

This clonotype was seen a handful of times. The chain has TRBV20-1 and TRBJ2-5, with 11 bases matching TRBD1. Germline V gene sequence: CDR1 DFQATT, CDR2 SNEGSKA (reference sequence). V gave up 2 bases and J gave up 1 base; unmatched junction bases: 3. This CDR3 region has 15 residues. The CDR3 here is CSARPGTGGQETQYF. The CDR3 DNA sequence: TGCAGTGCTAGACCCGGGACAGGGGGCCAAGAGACCCAGTACTTC.

The V and J genes are TRBV7-8 and TRBJ1-3, with D tentatively TRBD1 (5 bases). Germline lookup yields CDR1 SGHVS and CDR2 FQNEAQ. V lost 2 bases and J lost 5, with 13 bases in between. The CDR3 is 15 amino acids. The CDR3 coding sequence is TGTGCCAGCAGCTTACCGGGGCCCGCCAGAAACACCATATATTTT. Its translation is CASSLPGPARNTIYF. Full variable domain (rest looked up from reference TRBV7-8 and TRBJ1-3): GAGVSQSPRYKVAKRGQDVALRCDPISGHVSLFWYQQALGQGPEFLTYFQNEAQLDKSGLPSDRFFAERPEGSVSTLKIQRTQQEDSAVYLCASSLPGPARNTIYFGEGSWLTVV.